This T cell receptor (beta chain) is from a study of T cells after yellow fever vaccination (dated by TCRdb to the late 2010s). Background for the entire study: The SMART-Seq v4 Ultra Low Input RNA kit was used to prepare libraries from fractions with low cell numbers. To track T-cell clones before and after primary and booster YFV17D yellow fever vaccination, bulk TCR alpha and beta repertoires were sequenced longitudinally. Two healthy male donors, one aged 18 to 29 and one aged 30 to 40 years, were included in the cohort. Bulk PBMC replicates and cell subsets were isolated from blood drawn at multiple timepoints before and after both primary and secondary immunization. Broad study findings and their caveats: After the booster, most clones that had expanded after primary vaccination were detected again (nearly 98% of CD4 and roughly nine tenths of CD8), suggesting broad maintenance of memory. FACS-sorted repertoires could contain abundant contaminating clonotypes from the bulk population, so computational filtering was required. The secondary T-cell response was weaker than the primary response but faster, peaking on day 5 instead of day 15. Because only two donors were included in the study, the extent to which the findings can be generalized is limited. A small share of clonotypes was detected in both CD4 and CD8 compartments, with the overlap likely arising from convergent recombination.

Taken from cysteine to phenylalanine, the CDR3 has 14 residues. CDR3 DNA only is kept here, 42 bases in frame from base 1. CDR1 and CDR2 are drawn from the germline V gene (reference sequence): DFQATT, SNEGSKA. The junction carries 14 bases between V and J, which are trimmed by 6 bases and 2 bases respectively. The reads were generated on an Illumina NovaSeq 6000. TCR cDNA was synthesized by 5'RACE template switching, through which a universal primer site and unique molecular identifiers were introduced. cDNA synthesis was primed from both the TCR alpha and TCR beta constant segments. Two PCR steps were used to amplify libraries, with sample barcodes and sequencing adapters being added in the second step. Sequencing of the libraries was done on either Illumina HiSeq 2500 (2x100 bp) or NovaSeq (2x150 bp). In the original analysis: MIGEC handled demultiplexing of reads and collapsing into UMI consensus sequences, while MiXCR performed V(D)J alignment. Vaccine-responding clonotypes were defined with edgeR using replicate PBMC samples, requiring FDR below 0.01 and a log2 fold change above 5 up to day 15. Bulk clonotypes were assigned CD4 or CD8 identity according to which sequenced CD4 or CD8 repertoire held them at higher abundance. TCRdb passed the public sequencing reads through fastp at Q25 and MiXCR, retaining productive beta sequences. Entries are consolidated by CDR3 protein sequence, retaining the most common genes and DNA. TCRdb assigned the V and J calls; the authors' analysis was not used. The sample table lists approximately 330,000 distinct CDR3 sequences, about 4% of them with a count of one. The top ten clones comprise 20% to 25% of the sample.

The sample's treatment or condition label, decoded: live attenuated yellow fever vaccine strain. At every blood-draw timepoint, two biological replicates of bulk PBMCs were collected. PBMCs were isolated from peripheral blood using a standard Ficoll-Paque protocol. RNA was extracted with TriZol from bulk PBMCs, CD4 and CD8 fractions, and dextramer-positive and dextramer-negative fractions. With respect to this clonotype: The antigen it recognizes is unknown. Nothing much larger sits one base from this clone, and base qualities are not available.

Material: PBMCs, obtained 5 days after the yellow fever booster vaccination. This TCR came from a man aged 18 to 35 who received the YFV17D yellow fever vaccine. This chain is built from TRBV20-1 and TRBJ1-5, with no confident D gene call. The CDR3 amino acid sequence is: CSAPERSGNQPQHF. The DNA sequence is TGCAGTGCCCCCGAGAGGAGCGGCAATCAGCCCCAGCATTTT.